These 2 T cell receptor beta chains share one sample of origin, sequenced in a study of CD8 T cells in Susac syndrome. cDNA came from 0.5 to 1 ug RNA primed by random hexamers. A single record per CDR3 protein comes from TCRdb applying MiXCR to the immunoSEQ multiplex PCR reads. The sample has approximately 170,000 distinct CDR3 sequences, approximately 95% seen once. The source material was CD4+ T cells from PBMCs. All receptors come from a human donor with multiple sclerosis.

The chain uses TRBV12-3 or TRBV12-4 and TRBJ2-3; unclear D gene. The CDR3 is 12 residues long. V gave up 3 bases and J gave up 11 bases, with 12 bases separating them. Here the CDR3 reads CASSFEVQRQYF. CDR3 coding DNA: TGTGCCAGCAGTTTCGAGGTCCAGCGGCAGTATTTT.

The chain has TRBV7-9 and TRBJ2-1; possible D gene TRBD2, 6 bases. The CDR3 length is 13 residues. V gave up 2 bases and J gave up 12 bases, with 14 bases separating them. Germline V gene data show CDR1 as SEHNR and CDR2 as FQNEAQ (reference sequence). The CDR3 protein is CASSLWLGGSQFF. DNA for the CDR3: TGTGCCAGCAGCTTATGGCTAGGAGGGTCGCAGTTCTTC.